These 7 T cell receptor beta chains originate from one sample sequenced in a study of shared clonotypes between healthy human individuals. Sequenced by immunoSEQ multiplex PCR; TCRdb stores in-frame clones only, minus some. The sample includes about 2.3 million clones, more than 80% of them seen just once. What was sequenced was naive CD4+ T cells from PBMCs. As for subset: CD45RA+ positively selected. These receptors were collected from a man between 18 and 35 years old in good health. Some clones in this sample may be carry-over from other donors' samples.

The CDR3 region is CASSAGDTTGTETQYF. The DNA for the CDR3 is TGTGCCAGCAGCGCCGGAGATACGACAGGCACGGAGACCCAGTACTTC. The genes are TRBV9 and TRBJ2-5; possibly TRBD1 for D (6 bases). Germline lookup yields CDR1 SGDLS and CDR2 YYNGEE. The CDR3 runs to 16 residues. Trimming took 3 bases from V and 5 from J, leaving 20 bases between them.

The count of this clone is one. The chain joins TRBV11-3 to TRBJ2-1, with D unclear. Germline assignment: CDR1 SGHNT and CDR2 YENEEA. The CDR3 runs 13 residues. Trimming removed 5 bases at V and 2 bases at J, with 7 bases between. The CDR3 region has the DNA TGTGCCAGCAGCCCCGAGGCCTACAATGAGCAGTTCTTC. Protein sequence: CASSPEAYNEQFF.

Worth noting for this clone: Other DNA sequences in this sample translate to the same CDR3. This rearrangement joins TRBV19 to TRBJ1-1, with TRBD1 as a possible D gene (6 bases). The CDR3 has 11 amino acids. Germline CDR1 is LNHDA and CDR2 is SQIVND (reference sequence). The V end lost 5 bases, the J end lost 7 bases, and 8 bases lay between the germline ends. In nucleotides, the CDR3 is TGTGCCAGTAGTGTCAGGGGTGAAGCTTTCTTT. Protein sequence: CASSVRGEAFF. Full variable domain (rest looked up from reference TRBV19 and TRBJ1-1): DGGITQSPKYLFRKEGQNVTLSCEQNLNHDAMYWYRQDPGQGLRLIYYSQIVNDFQKGDIAEGYSVSREKKESFPLTVTSAQKNPTAFYLCASSVRGEAFFGQGTRLTVV.

The chain carries TRBV21-1 and TRBJ2-1; TRBD2 reflects the table's D call only, with no check against the DNA. TRBV21-1 is classified as a pseudogene. The CDR3 totals 16 residues. CDR3 in DNA: TGTGCCAGCAGCAAAGGGGCGGGAAGCTTTGGCAATGAGCAGTTCTTC. It yields the protein CASSKGAGSFGNEQFF.

The chain uses TRBV7-2 and TRBJ2-1; either TRBD1 or TRBD2 may supply D (5 bases each). The CDR3 length is 17 residues. The V gene lost 1 base and the J gene lost 3 bases, with 16 bases spanning the gap. The V gene's germline CDR1 is SGHTA and CDR2 FQGNSA. The CDR3 is CASSLVRGPTDYNEQFF. CDR3 nucleotide sequence: TGTGCCAGCAGCTTAGTCAGAGGGCCGACAGACTACAATGAGCAGTTCTTC.

V and J are TRBV19 and TRBJ1-4; maybe TRBD1 (6 bases). This CDR3 is built from 14 residues. Germline V CDR1 and CDR2: LNHDA, SQIVND (reference sequence). The V end was cut by 7 bases, the J end by 7 bases, with 16 bases between. CDR3 amino acids: CASTRGGAGEKLFF. The CDR3 DNA is TGTGCCAGTACCCGAGGGGGGGCTGGTGAAAAACTGTTTTTT.

The rearrangement joins TRBV18 to TRBJ1-2; a possible D gene is TRBD1 (5 bases). V lost 0 bases to trimming and J lost 5 bases, with 16 bases between them. Germline V lookup: CDR1 KGHSH, CDR2 LQKENI. CDR3 length equals 16 residues. Written as DNA, the CDR3 is TGTGCCAGCTCACCACCTGGCCGGGGACTCCAATATGGCTACACCTTC. Translating gives CASSPPGRGLQYGYTF.